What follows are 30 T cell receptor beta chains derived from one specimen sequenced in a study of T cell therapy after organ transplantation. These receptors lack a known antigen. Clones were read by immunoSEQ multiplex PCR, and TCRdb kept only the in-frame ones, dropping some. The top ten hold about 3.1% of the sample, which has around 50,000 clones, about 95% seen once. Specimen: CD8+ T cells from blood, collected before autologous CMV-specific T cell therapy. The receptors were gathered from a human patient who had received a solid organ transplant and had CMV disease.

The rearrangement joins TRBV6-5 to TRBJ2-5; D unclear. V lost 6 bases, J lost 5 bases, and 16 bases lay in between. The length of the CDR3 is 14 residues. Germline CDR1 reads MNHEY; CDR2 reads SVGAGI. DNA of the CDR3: TGTGCCAGCAGCCAAACGATCCCCCGGGAGACCCAGTACTTC. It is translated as CASSQTIPRETQYF.

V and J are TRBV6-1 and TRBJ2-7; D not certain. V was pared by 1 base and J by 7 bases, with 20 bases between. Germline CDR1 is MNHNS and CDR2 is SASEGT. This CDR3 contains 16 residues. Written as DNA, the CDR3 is TGTGCCAGCAGTGAAGGACGGTCCTTTTCTTTGGGAGAGCAGTACTTC. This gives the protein CASSEGRSFSLGEQYF.

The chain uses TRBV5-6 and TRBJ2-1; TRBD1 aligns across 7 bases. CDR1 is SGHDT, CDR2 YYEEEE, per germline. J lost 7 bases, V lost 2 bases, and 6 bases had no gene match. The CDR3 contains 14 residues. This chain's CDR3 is CASSLGGSRNEQFF. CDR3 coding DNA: TGTGCCAGCAGCTTAGGGGGCAGTAGGAATGAGCAGTTCTTC.

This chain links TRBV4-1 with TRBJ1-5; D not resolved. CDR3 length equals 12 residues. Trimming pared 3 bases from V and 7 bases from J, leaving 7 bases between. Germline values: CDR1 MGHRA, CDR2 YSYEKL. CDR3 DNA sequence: TGCGCCAGCAGCCAGGGTAGACAGCCCCAGCATTTT. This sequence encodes CASSQGRQPQHF.

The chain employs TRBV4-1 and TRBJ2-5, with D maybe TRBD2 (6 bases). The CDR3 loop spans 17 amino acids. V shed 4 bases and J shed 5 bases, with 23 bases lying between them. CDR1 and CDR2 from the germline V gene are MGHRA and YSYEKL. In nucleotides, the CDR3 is TGCGCCAGCAGCCGAGACCCAGGGACTTCATACGGGGAGACCCAGTACTTC. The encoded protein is CASSRDPGTSYGETQYF.

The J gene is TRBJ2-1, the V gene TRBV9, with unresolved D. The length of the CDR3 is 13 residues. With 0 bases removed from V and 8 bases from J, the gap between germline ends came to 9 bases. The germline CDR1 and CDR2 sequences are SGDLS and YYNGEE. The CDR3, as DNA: TGTGCCAGCAGCGTAGCCCAAACGGATGAGCAGTTCTTC. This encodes CASSVAQTDEQFF.

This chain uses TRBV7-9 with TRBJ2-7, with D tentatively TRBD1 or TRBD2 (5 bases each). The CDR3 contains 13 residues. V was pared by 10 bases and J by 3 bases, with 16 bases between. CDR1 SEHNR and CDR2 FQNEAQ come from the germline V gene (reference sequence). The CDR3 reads CATTPGPFYEQYF. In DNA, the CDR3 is TGTGCCACCACCCCGGGACCGTTCTACGAGCAGTACTTC.

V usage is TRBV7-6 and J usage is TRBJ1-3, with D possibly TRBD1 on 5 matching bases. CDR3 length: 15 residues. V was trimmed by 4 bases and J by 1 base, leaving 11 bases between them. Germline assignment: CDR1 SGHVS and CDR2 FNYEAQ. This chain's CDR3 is CASSSPTESGNTIYF. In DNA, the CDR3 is TGTGCCAGCAGCTCTCCGACAGAATCTGGAAACACCATATATTTT.

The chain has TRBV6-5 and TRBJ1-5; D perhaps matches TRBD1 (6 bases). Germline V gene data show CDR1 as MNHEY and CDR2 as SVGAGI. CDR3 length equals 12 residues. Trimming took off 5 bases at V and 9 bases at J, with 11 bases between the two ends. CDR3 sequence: CASSKGGGPQHF. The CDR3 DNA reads TGTGCCAGCAGTAAGGGGGGAGGGCCCCAGCATTTT.

CDR3 amino acids: CASSFAGQGLGYGYTF. Here the CDR3 DNA reads TGTGCCAGCAGTTTTGCGGGACAGGGATTAGGCTATGGCTACACCTTC. The chain is built from TRBV27 and TRBJ1-2; 9 bases line up with TRBD1. Germline V CDR1 and CDR2: MNHEY, SMNVEV (reference sequence). The CDR3 spans 16 residues. V lost 3 bases to trimming and J lost 4 bases; unmatched junction nucleotides: 9.

The CDR3 DNA is TGTGCCAGCTCGCACGACAGATACGAGCAGTACTTC. It codes for CASSHDRYEQYF. V is TRBV18 and J is TRBJ2-7; TRBD1 might be the D (5 bases). CDR3 length equals 12 residues. V was clipped by 6 bases and J by 4 bases, with 10 bases between them. CDR1 and CDR2 (germline): KGHSH, LQKENI.

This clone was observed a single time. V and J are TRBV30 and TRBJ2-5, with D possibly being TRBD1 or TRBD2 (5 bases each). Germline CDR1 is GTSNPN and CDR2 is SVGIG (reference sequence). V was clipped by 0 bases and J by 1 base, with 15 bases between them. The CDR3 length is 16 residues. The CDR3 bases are TGTGCCTGGAGTGTAGGAATGGGGGTAGGCCAAGAGACCCAGTACTTC. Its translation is CAWSVGMGVGQETQYF. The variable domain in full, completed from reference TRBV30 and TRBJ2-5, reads SQTIHQWPATLVQPVGSPLSLECTVEGTSNPNLYWYRQAAGRGLQLLFYSVGIGQISSEVPQNLSASRPQDRQFILSSKKLLLSDSGFYLCAWSVGMGVGQETQYFGPGTRLLVL.

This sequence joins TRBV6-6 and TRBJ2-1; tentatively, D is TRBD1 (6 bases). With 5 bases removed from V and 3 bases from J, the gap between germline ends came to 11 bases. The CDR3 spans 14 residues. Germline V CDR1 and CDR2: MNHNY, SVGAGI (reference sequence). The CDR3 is CASSDPDSYNEQFF. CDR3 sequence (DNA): TGTGCCAGCAGTGACCCGGACAGCTACAATGAGCAGTTCTTC.

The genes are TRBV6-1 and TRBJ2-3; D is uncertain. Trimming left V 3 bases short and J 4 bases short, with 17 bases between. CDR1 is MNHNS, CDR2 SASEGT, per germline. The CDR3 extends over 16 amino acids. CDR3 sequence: CASSDLFEESPDTQYF. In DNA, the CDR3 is TGTGCCAGCAGTGATCTCTTTGAGGAGTCCCCAGATACGCAGTATTTT.

Written as DNA, the CDR3 is TGTGCCAGCAGCAGAAGTCGAAAAGCGATGAACACTGAAGCTTTCTTT. This translates into CASSRSRKAMNTEAFF. The V call is TRBV21-1, the J call TRBJ1-1. TRBV21-1 is labeled a pseudogene. CDR3 length: 16 residues.

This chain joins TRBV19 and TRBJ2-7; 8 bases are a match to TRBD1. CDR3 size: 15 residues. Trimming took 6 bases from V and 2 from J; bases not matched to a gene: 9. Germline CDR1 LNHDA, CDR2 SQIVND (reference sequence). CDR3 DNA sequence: TGTGCCAGTAGCGCCGACAGGGGCATAACCTACGAGCAGTACTTC. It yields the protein CASSADRGITYEQYF.

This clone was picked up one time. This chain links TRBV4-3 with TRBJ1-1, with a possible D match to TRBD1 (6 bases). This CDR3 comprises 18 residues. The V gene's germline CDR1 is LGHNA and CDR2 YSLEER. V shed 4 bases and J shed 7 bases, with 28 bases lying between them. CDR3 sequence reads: CASSLTRKTAGVRGEAFF. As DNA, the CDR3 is TGCGCCAGCAGCCTCACTAGGAAGACGGCAGGGGTGCGGGGTGAAGCTTTCTTT.

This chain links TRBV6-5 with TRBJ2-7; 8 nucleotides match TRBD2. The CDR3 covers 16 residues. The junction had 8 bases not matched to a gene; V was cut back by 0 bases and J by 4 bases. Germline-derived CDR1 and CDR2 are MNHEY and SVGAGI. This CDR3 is CASSYSVGTRDYEQYF. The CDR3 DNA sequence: TGTGCCAGCAGTTACTCAGTAGGGACTAGGGATTACGAGCAGTACTTC.

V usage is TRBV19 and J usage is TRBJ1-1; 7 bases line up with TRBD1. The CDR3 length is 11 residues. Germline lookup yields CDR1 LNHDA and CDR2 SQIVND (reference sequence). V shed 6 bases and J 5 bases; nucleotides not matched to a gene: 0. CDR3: CASRTGTEAFF. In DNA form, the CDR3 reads TGTGCCAGTAGGACAGGGACTGAAGCTTTCTTT.

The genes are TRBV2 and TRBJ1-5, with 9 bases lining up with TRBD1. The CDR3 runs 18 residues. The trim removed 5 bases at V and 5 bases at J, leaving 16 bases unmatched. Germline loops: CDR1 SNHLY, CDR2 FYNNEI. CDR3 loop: CASSRTADPGQGDQPQHF. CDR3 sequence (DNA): TGTGCCAGCAGTCGAACAGCCGACCCGGGACAGGGAGATCAGCCCCAGCATTTT.

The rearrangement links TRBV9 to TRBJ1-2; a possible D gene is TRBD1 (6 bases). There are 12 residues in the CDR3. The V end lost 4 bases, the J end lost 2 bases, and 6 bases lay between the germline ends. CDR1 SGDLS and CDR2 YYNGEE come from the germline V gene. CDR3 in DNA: TGTGCCAGCAGCCAGGGGAACTATGGCTACACCTTC. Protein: CASSQGNYGYTF.

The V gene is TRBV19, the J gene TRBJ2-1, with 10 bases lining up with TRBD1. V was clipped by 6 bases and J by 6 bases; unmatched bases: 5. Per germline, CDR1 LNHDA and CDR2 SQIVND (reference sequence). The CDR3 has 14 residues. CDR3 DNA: TGTGCCAGTAGCGGACAGGGGGATCGCAATGAGCAGTTCTTC. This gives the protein CASSGQGDRNEQFF.

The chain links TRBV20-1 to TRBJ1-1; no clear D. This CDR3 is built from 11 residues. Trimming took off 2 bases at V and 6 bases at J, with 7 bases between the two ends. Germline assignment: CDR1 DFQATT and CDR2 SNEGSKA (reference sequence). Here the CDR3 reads CSARSGAEAFF. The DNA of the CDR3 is TGCAGTGCTAGATCCGGGGCTGAAGCTTTCTTT.

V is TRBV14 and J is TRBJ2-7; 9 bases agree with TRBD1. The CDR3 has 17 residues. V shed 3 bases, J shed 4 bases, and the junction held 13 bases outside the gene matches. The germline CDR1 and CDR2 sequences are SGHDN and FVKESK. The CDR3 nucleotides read TGTGCCAGCAGCCACCTAACACAGGGGGCTGAGGGTTACGAGCAGTACTTC. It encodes CASSHLTQGAEGYEQYF.

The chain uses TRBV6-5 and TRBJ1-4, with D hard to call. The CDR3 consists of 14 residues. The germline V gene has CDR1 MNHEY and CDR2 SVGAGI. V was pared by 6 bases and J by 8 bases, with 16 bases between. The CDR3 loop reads CASRSLASREKLFF. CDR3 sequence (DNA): TGTGCCAGCAGATCTTTAGCGAGCAGGGAAAAACTGTTTTTT.

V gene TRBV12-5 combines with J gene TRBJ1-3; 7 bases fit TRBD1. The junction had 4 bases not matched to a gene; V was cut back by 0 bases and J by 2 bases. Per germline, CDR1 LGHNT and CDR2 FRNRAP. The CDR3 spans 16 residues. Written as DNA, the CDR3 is TGTGCTAGTGGTTTGGTTCCCACAGGGGCTGGAAACACCATATATTTT. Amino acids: CASGLVPTGAGNTIYF.

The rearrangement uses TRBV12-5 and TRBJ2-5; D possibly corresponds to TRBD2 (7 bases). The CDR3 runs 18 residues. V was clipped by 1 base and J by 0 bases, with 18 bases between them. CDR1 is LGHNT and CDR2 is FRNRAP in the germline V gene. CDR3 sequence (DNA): TGTGCTAGTGGTTTGGATGAGGGGGGGACAAAGTACCAAGAGACCCAGTACTTC. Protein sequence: CASGLDEGGTKYQETQYF.

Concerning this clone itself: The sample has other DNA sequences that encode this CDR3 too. CDR3 sequence (DNA): TGTGCCAGCAGTGAAGGGGGGCTTGACACCGGGGAGCTGTTTTTT. Amino acid sequence: CASSEGGLDTGELFF. The rearrangement uses TRBV6-4 and TRBJ2-2; D assignment may be TRBD1 or TRBD2 (6 bases each). The CDR3 runs 15 residues. Germline lookup yields CDR1 MRHNA and CDR2 SNTAGT. V was clipped by 3 bases and J by 3 bases, with 11 bases between them.

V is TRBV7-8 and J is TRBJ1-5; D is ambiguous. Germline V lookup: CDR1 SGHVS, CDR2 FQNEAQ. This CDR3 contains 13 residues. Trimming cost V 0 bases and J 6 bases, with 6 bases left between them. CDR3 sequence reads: CASSLALGQPQHF. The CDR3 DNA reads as TGTGCCAGCAGCTTAGCGCTCGGTCAGCCCCAGCATTTT.

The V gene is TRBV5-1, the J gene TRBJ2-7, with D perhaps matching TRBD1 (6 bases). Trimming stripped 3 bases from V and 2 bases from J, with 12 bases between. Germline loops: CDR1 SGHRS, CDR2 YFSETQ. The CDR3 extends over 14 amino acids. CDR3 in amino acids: CASSSRQVTYEQYF. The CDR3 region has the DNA TGCGCCAGCAGCTCCAGACAGGTAACCTACGAGCAGTACTTC. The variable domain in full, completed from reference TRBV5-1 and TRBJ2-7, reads KAGVTQTPRYLIKTRGQQVTLSCSPISGHRSVSWYQQTPGQGLQFLFEYFSETQRNKGNFPGRFSGRQFSNSRSEMNVSTLELGDSALYLCASSSRQVTYEQYFGPGTRLTVT.